This T cell receptor beta chain was captured by sequencing in a study of CD8 T cells in ankylosing spondylitis. Broader study findings: Ankylosing spondylitis blood appeared to be characterized by a TCR beta motif of eight highly homologous variants. Researchers reportedly found disease-linked clones significantly enriched in matched ankylosing spondylitis synovial fluid.

Library preparation for TCR beta used quantitative 5'-RACE with molecular barcodes. From the 5' RACE reads, TCRdb called clonotypes with MiXCR, one entry per CDR3 protein. Of about 300,000 distinct CDR3 sequences in the sample, approximately 10% are singletons; the top ten hold around 8.4%. A note on this clonotype: Its antigen is currently unknown.

V lost 2 bases, J lost 4 bases, and 6 bases lay in between. CDR3 size: 13 residues. The chain carries TRBV12-3 or TRBV12-4 and TRBJ2-1; no clear D gene. This TCR was sampled from a female donor with ankylosing spondylitis or in good health (not recorded which). The sequenced material came from blood, either unsorted or a sorted T cell fraction (not recorded which). The CDR3 protein is CASSLWLYNEQFF. The CDR3 bases are TGTGCCAGCAGTTTATGGTTATACAATGAGCAGTTCTTC.